This entry concerns a single TCR beta chain. The target antigen is unknown. This sample stems from a study of OX40 agonist ivuxolimab in advanced cancers. Looking at the study overall: An agonistic human IgG2 monoclonal antibody against OX40 (CD134) was given. Therapy given before enrollment (anti-PD-1, anti-PD-L1 or anti-CTLA-4) was allowed, and 30% to 50% had some.

Sequenced by immunoSEQ multiplex PCR; TCRdb stores in-frame clones only, minus some. This table holds 40,000 or so clones, roughly 86% found once. Notes on the study in general: Partial responders treated at 0.1-3.0 mg/kg exhibited clonal expansion among the lowest measured.

V was shortened by 0 bases and J by 5 bases, with 5 bases between the two germline ends. The CDR3 loop spans 13 amino acids. Germline V gene sequence: CDR1 SSHAT, CDR2 FNYEAQ (reference sequence). J is TRBJ2-1 and V is TRBV7-7, with no clear D. The sequences come from CD4+ or CD8+ T cells sorted from blood, collected in a trial of the OX40 agonist ivuxolimab. The receptor's source is an adult with an advanced solid tumor such as melanoma, head and neck, liver or kidney cancer. Here the CDR3 DNA reads TGTGCCAGCAGCTTAGCGGGGAACAATGAGCAGTTCTTC. This sequence encodes CASSLAGNNEQFF.